A single sample is the source of the 5 T cell receptor beta chains below, sequenced in a study of T cell responses to AZD1222 COVID-19 vaccine (dated by TCRdb to about 2021). The sample's time point, from its label and the paper: baseline before first vaccination. Library preparation was by the immunoSEQ multiplex PCR assay. This immuneACCESS table, as held by TCRdb, lists in-frame sequences with V and J called but not all clones. Of the missing ones, under half trace to an unresolved V gene in checked studies; the others have no known cause. For this sample the table gives about 96,000 clones, of which 80% to 90% were detected only once. The top ten hold 1.5% to 2% of the sample. This specimen was peripheral blood, taken on day 0 of AZD1222 vaccination. The receptors stem from an adult in good health.

The chain combines TRBV23-1 with TRBJ1-2; no firm D call. TRBV23-1 is known as an ORF, though its function is uncertain. The CDR3 sequence is 17 residues long. Trimming took off 4 bases at V and 5 bases at J, with 23 bases between the two ends. The CDR3 DNA reads TGCGCCAGCAGTCGCCCAATCGGTCGGGGTGGGAGGTATGGCTACACCTTC. Amino acid sequence: CASSRPIGRGGRYGYTF.

The chain couples TRBV7-3 to TRBJ2-3, with D perhaps TRBD1 (6 bases). The CDR3 covers 15 residues. CDR1 and CDR2 (germline): SGHTA, FQGTGA. The ends were cut back, 0 bases at V and 1 base at J, with 8 bases in the middle. CDR3 in amino acids: CASSLTGGGTDTQYF. Here the CDR3 DNA reads TGTGCCAGCAGCTTAACAGGGGGTGGCACAGATACGCAGTATTTT.

The chain employs TRBV6-2 or TRBV6-3 and TRBJ2-7; TRBD1 is a possible D gene (5 bases). Trimming took 6 bases from V and 6 from J, leaving 9 bases between them. CDR3 length: 11 amino acids. Germline V gives CDR1 MNHEY, CDR2 SVGEGT. The CDR3: CASSQGGEQYF. CDR3 DNA: TGTGCCAGCAGCCAGGGTGGCGAGCAGTACTTC.

The rearrangement uses TRBV9 and TRBJ2-7; D is possibly TRBD1 (5 bases). This CDR3 is built from 13 residues. V was cut by 0 bases and J by 6 bases, with 10 bases left in between. CDR1 is SGDLS, CDR2 YYNGEE, per germline. The CDR3 sequence: CASSVAGLGEQYF. CDR3 nucleotides: TGTGCCAGCAGCGTAGCAGGGCTGGGCGAGCAGTACTTC.

The chain recombines TRBV19 with TRBJ1-4; a possible D gene is TRBD1 (5 bases). The CDR3 is 14 residues long. The V gene lost 8 bases and the J gene lost 8 bases, with 18 bases spanning the gap. Germline CDR1 and CDR2: LNHDA and SQIVND (reference sequence). The CDR3 reads CASGRGALGEKLFF. The CDR3 coding sequence is TGTGCCAGTGGACGAGGGGCGCTTGGGGAAAAACTGTTTTTT.